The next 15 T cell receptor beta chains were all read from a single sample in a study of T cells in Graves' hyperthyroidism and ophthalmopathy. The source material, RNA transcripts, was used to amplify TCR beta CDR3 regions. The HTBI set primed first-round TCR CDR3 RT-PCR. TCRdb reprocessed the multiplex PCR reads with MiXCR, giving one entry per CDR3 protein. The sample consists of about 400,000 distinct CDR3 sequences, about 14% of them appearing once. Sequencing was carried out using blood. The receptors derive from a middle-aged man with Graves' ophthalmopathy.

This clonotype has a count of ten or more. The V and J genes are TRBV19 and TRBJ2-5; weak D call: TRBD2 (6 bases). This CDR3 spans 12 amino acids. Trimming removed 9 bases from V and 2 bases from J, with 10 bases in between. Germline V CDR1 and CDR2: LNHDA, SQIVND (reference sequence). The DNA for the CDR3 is TGTGCCAGCCGGGACTTTCAAGAGACCCAGTACTTC. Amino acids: CASRDFQETQYF.

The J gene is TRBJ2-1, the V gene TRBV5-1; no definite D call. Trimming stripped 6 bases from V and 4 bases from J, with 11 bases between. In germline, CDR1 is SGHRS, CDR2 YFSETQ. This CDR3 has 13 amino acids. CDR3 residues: CASTPPGYNEQFF. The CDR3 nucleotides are TGCGCCAGCACCCCGCCCGGGTACAATGAGCAGTTCTTC.

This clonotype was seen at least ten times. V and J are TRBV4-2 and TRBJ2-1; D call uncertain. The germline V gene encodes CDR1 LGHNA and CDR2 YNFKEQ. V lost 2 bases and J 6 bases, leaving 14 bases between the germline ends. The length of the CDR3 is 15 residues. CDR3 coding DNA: TGTGCCAGCAGCCAACCAAGTTCCCCTTCCAATGAGCAGTTCTTC. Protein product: CASSQPSSPSNEQFF.

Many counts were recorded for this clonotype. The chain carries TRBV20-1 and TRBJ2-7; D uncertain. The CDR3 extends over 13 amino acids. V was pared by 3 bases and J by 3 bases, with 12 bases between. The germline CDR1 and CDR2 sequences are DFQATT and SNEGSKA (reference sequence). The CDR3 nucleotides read TGCAGTGCTAGTCTAATTGTGGGCTACGAGCAGTACTTC. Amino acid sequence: CSASLIVGYEQYF.

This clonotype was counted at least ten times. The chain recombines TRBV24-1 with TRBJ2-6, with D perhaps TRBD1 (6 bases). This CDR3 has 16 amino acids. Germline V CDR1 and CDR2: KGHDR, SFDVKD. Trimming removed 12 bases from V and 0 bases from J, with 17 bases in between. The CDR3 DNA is TGTGCCTCCACGGGACATAGAATCTCTGGGGCCAACGTCCTGACTTTC. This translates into CASTGHRISGANVLTF.

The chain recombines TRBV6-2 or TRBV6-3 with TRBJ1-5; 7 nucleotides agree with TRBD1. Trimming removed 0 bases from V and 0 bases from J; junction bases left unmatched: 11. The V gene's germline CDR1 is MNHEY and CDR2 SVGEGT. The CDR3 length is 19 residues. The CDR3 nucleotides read TGTGCCAGCAGTTACTCGGTCACAGGGGCCCAATATAGCAATCAGCCCCAGCATTTT. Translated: CASSYSVTGAQYSNQPQHF.

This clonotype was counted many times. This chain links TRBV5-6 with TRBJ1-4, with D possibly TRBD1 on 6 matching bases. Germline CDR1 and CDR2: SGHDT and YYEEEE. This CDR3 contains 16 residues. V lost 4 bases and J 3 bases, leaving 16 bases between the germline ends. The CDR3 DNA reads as TGTGCCAGCAGCCGTGGGGGCCCTACCCCTAATGAAAAACTGTTTTTT. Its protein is CASSRGGPTPNEKLFF. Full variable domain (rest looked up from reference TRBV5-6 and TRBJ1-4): DAGVTQSPTHLIKTRGQQVTLRCSPKSGHDTVSWYQQALGQGPQFIFQYYEEEERQRGNFPDRFSGHQFPNYSSELNVNALLLGDSALYLCASSRGGPTPNEKLFFGSGTQLSVL.

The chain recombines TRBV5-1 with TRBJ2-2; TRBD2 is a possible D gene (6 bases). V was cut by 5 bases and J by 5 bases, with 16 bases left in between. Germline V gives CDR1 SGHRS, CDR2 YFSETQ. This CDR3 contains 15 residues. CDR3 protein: CASSMNSGKTGELFF. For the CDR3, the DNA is TGCGCCAGCAGTATGAATAGCGGAAAGACCGGGGAGCTGTTTTTT.

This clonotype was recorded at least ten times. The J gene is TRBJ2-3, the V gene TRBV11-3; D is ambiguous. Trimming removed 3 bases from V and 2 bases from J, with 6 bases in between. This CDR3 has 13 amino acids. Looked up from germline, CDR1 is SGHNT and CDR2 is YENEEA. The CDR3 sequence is CASSFDSTDTQYF. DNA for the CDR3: TGTGCCAGCAGCTTCGACTCCACAGATACGCAGTATTTT.

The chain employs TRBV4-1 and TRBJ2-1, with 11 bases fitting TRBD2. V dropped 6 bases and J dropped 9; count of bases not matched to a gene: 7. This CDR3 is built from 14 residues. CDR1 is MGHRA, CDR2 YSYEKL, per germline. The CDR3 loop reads CASSTSGSYGEQFF. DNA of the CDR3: TGCGCCAGCAGTACTAGCGGGAGTTACGGTGAGCAGTTCTTC.

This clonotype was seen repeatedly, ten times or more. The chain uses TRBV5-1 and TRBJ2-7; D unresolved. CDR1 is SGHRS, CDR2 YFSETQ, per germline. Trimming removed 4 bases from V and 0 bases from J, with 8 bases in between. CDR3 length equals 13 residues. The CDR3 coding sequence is TGCGCCAGCAGCCTTAGAGACTCCTACGAGCAGTACTTC. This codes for CASSLRDSYEQYF.

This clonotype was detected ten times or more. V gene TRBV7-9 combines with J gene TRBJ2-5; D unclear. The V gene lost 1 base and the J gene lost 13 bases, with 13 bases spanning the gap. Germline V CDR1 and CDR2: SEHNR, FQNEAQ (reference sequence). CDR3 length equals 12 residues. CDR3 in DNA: TGTGCCAGCAGCTTAGAGGTATCCCTCCCGTACTTC. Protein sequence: CASSLEVSLPYF.

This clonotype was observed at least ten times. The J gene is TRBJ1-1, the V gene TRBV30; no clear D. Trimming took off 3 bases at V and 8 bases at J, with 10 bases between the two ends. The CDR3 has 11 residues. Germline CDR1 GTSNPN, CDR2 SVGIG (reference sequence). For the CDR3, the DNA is TGTGCCTGGAGCGGAATAGGGGAAGCTTTCTTT. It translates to CAWSGIGEAFF.

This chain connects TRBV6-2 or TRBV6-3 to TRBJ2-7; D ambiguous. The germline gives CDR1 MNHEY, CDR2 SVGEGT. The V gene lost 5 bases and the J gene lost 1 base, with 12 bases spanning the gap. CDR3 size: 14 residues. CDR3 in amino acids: CASSPNRVSYEQYF. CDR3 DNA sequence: TGTGCCAGCAGTCCCAATAGGGTATCCTACGAGCAGTACTTC.

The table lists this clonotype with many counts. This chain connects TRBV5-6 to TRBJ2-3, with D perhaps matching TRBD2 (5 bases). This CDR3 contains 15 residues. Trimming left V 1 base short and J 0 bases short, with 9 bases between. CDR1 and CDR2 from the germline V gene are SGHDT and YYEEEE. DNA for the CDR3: TGTGCCAGCAGCTTGACCCCGGGGAGCACAGATACGCAGTATTTT. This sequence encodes CASSLTPGSTDTQYF.